This is a list of T cell receptor beta chains from one sample in a study of response to subunit inactivated influenza vaccine. TCRdb re-derived calls from the RT-PCR reads in MiXCR, one entry per CDR3 protein. The table shows over 400,000 distinct CDR3 sequences, with over 10% occurring only once. The sequences come from PBMCs from blood, collected more than 35 days after vaccination. These receptors came from a man aged 45 to 65 who received an inactivated influenza vaccine. Each CDR3 is given with its conserved first and last residue. A D gene is named only where the DNA matches it firmly. The size entry is marked missing in some rows and otherwise reads once, few, many or a size class.

CDR3nt: TGCAGCGTTGCGGTCTCATTATCACGAGATACGCAGTATTTT
CDR3aa: CSVAVSLSRDTQYF
v_gene: TRBV29-1
d_gene: .
abundance: many
j_gene: TRBJ2-3

CDR3nt: TGTGCCAGCAGCTTGCCAGATCCCTACGAGCAGTACTTC
CDR3aa: CASSLPDPYEQYF
v_gene: TRBV5-5
d_gene: .
abundance: many
j_gene: TRBJ2-7

CDR3nt: TGTGCCTCTGTCCGGGAGACAGGCCCTCAAGAGACCCAGTACTTC
CDR3aa: CASVRETGPQETQYF
v_gene: TRBV6-2/TRBV6-3
d_gene: .
abundance: many
j_gene: TRBJ2-5

CDR3nt: TGTGCCAGCAGCTTTACGATGGGGCCCTACGAGCAGTACTTC
CDR3aa: CASSFTMGPYEQYF
v_gene: TRBV5-5
d_gene: .
abundance: few
j_gene: TRBJ2-7

CDR3nt: TGTGCCAGCAGCTTAGGTCGGCAGGTTGGCTACACCTTC
CDR3aa: CASSLGRQVGYTF
v_gene: TRBV7-9
d_gene: .
abundance: many
j_gene: TRBJ1-2

CDR3nt: TGTGCCAGCAGTTACGGGAGCACTAGGACCGGGGAGCTGTTTTTT
CDR3aa: CASSYGSTRTGELFF
v_gene: TRBV6-2/TRBV6-3
d_gene: .
abundance: few
j_gene: TRBJ2-2

CDR3nt: TGCGCCAGCAGCAGGACGACAGGGATCTACGAGCAGTACTTC
CDR3aa: CASSRTTGIYEQYF
v_gene: TRBV5-1
d_gene: TRBD1
abundance: few
j_gene: TRBJ2-7

CDR3nt: TGCAGTGCTCTTAGGGCTAGCGGGAGGCGCGATGAGCAGTTCTTC
CDR3aa: CSALRASGRRDEQFF
v_gene: TRBV20-1
d_gene: TRBD2
abundance: few
j_gene: TRBJ2-1

CDR3nt: TGTGCCATCAGCGACAGGGGCTGGACCGGGGAGCTGTTTTTT
CDR3aa: CAISDRGWTGELFF
v_gene: TRBV10-3
d_gene: TRBD1
abundance: .
j_gene: TRBJ2-2

CDR3nt: TGTGCCAGCACCCAAATCTCCCCCTATGGCTACACCTTC
CDR3aa: CASTQISPYGYTF
v_gene: TRBV7-9
d_gene: .
abundance: few
j_gene: TRBJ1-2